A single sample is the source of the 5 T cell receptor beta chains below, sequenced in a study of T cell responses to AZD1222 COVID-19 vaccine. Data came from immunoSEQ multiplex PCR; TCRdb stores just in-frame clones and leaves some out. Here the sample spans about 92,000 clones, under 95% being singletons. Sequenced material: peripheral blood, taken on day 0 of AZD1222 vaccination. The source of these receptors is an adult in good health.

The genes are TRBV6-5 and TRBJ1-3; D may be TRBD1 (5 bases). Germline V gene lookup returns CDR1 MNHEY and CDR2 SVGAGI. V was clipped by 0 bases and J by 4 bases, with 7 bases between them. The CDR3 extends over 14 amino acids. CDR3 amino acids: CASSYSEGGNTIYF. The CDR3 nucleotides read TGTGCCAGCAGTTACTCCGAGGGGGGAAACACCATATATTTT.

The rearrangement joins TRBV7-3 to TRBJ2-1, with D possibly being TRBD1 or TRBD2 (5 bases each). The V gene's germline CDR1 is SGHTA and CDR2 FQGTGA. The CDR3 sequence is 14 residues long. V dropped 5 bases and J dropped 5 bases, with 13 bases sitting between them. CDR3 amino acids: CASSPGAGNNEQFF. The CDR3 nucleotides are TGTGCCAGCAGCCCTGGGGCCGGGAACAATGAGCAGTTCTTC.

This CDR3 is CASSVAPGGAPYEQYF. The DNA of the CDR3 is TGTGCCAGCAGCGTAGCACCGGGGGGGGCCCCTTACGAGCAGTACTTC. The chain carries TRBV9 and TRBJ2-7; 8 bases map to TRBD2. This CDR3 is built from 16 residues. With 0 bases clipped from V and 4 bases from J, the junction kept 9 bases outside the gene matches. The V gene's germline CDR1 is SGDLS and CDR2 YYNGEE.

This chain connects TRBV7-2 to TRBJ1-4; D not resolved. V shed 3 bases and J shed 5 bases, with 16 bases lying between them. The CDR3 extends over 16 amino acids. In germline, CDR1 is SGHTA, CDR2 FQGNSA. The CDR3 loop reads CASSFLGVHGNEKLFF. In DNA form, the CDR3 reads TGTGCCAGCAGCTTTCTCGGGGTGCACGGGAATGAAAAACTGTTTTTT.

J is TRBJ2-2 and V is TRBV7-9; 7 bases agree with TRBD1. This CDR3 has 16 residues. V dropped 6 bases and J dropped 5; count of bases not matched to a gene: 12. Germline CDR1 is SEHNR and CDR2 is FQNEAQ (reference sequence). CDR3 in amino acids: CASRAPRDSLTGELFF. DNA for the CDR3: TGTGCCAGCAGGGCCCCTAGGGACAGTTTGACCGGGGAGCTGTTTTTT.